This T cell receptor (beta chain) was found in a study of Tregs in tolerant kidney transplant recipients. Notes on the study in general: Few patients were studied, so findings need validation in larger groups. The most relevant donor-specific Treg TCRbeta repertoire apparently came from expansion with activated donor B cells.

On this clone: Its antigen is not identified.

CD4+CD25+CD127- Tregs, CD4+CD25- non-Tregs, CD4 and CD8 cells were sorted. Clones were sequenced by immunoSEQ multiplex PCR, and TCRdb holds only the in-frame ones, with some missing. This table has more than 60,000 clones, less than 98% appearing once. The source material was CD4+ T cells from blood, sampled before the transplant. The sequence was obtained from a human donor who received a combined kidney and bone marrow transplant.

CDR3 DNA sequence: TGTGCCACCAGCAGAGATATGGTCAGACAGCCCCAGCATTTT. Its translation is CATSRDMVRQPQHF. The chain combines TRBV15 with TRBJ1-5; D gene uncertain. V dropped 0 bases and J dropped 7 bases, with 10 bases sitting between them. Germline V lookup: CDR1 LNHNV, CDR2 YYDKDF (reference sequence). The CDR3 length is 14 residues.